The 15 T cell receptor beta chains given below trace back to one sample, sequenced in a study of cytomegalovirus exposure and HLA in healthy donors. The method was immunoSEQ multiplex PCR; TCRdb's version includes in-frame clones alone and lacks a portion of them. The table shows 150,000 to 200,000 clones, with around nine tenths occurring only once. Source material: PBMCs. The source is a woman aged 25 to 45 in good health and CMV-seronegative.

DNA for the CDR3: TGTGCCAGCAGTGAAGACCGTTTGGGACAGGGATCTGGAAACACCATATATTTT. Residues: CASSEDRLGQGSGNTIYF. The rearrangement links TRBV6-1 to TRBJ1-3; 9 bases are a match to TRBD1. The CDR3 extends over 18 amino acids. Germline-derived CDR1 and CDR2 are MNHNS and SASEGT. V dropped 1 base and J dropped 1; count of bases not matched to a gene: 8.

The J gene is TRBJ2-6, the V gene TRBV11-2; possible D gene TRBD2, 5 bases. V was clipped by 3 bases and J by 0 bases, with 18 bases between them. The CDR3 has 19 amino acids. Per germline, CDR1 SGHAT and CDR2 FQNNGV. In nucleotides, the CDR3 is TGTGCCAGCAGCTTTCCACGAGGGTCAGCAATCTCTGGGGCCAACGTCCTGACTTTC. Translating it yields CASSFPRGSAISGANVLTF.

The chain combines TRBV19 with TRBJ2-5; 11 positions match TRBD2. The CDR3 has 15 amino acids. The junction had 4 bases not matched to a gene; V was cut back by 5 bases and J by 2 bases. The germline gives CDR1 LNHDA, CDR2 SQIVND (reference sequence). The CDR3 region is CASSRIAGGQETQYF. CDR3 sequence (DNA): TGTGCCAGTAGTCGAATAGCGGGGGGGCAAGAGACCCAGTACTTC.

The chain uses TRBV6-5 and TRBJ2-1; TRBD2 is a possible D gene (7 bases). Germline V gives CDR1 MNHEY, CDR2 SVGAGI. The length of the CDR3 is 15 residues. V was pared by 8 bases and J by 7 bases, with 21 bases between. The CDR3 spells CASSSRGAGGNEQFF. Written as DNA, the CDR3 is TGTGCCAGCTCGTCCCGGGGGGCCGGGGGGAATGAGCAGTTCTTC.

J is TRBJ1-6 and V is TRBV19; D is possibly TRBD1 (5 bases). Trimming pared 10 bases from V and 7 bases from J, leaving 11 bases between. CDR1 LNHDA and CDR2 SQIVND come from the germline V gene (reference sequence). The CDR3 runs 12 residues. The CDR3 loop reads CATEGVNSPLHF. The CDR3, as DNA: TGTGCCACCGAAGGGGTGAATTCACCCCTCCACTTT.

The J gene is TRBJ1-4, the V gene TRBV5-4; 7 nucleotides match TRBD1. CDR1 SGHNT and CDR2 YYREEE come from the germline V gene (reference sequence). The CDR3 extends over 15 amino acids. Trimming cost V 4 bases and J 4 bases; bases outside gene matches: 7. The CDR3 loop reads CASSPDRAGNEKLFF. CDR3 nucleotide sequence: TGTGCCAGCAGCCCAGACAGGGCGGGTAATGAAAAACTGTTTTTT.

For this clone: The junction departs from the called germline gene at one end, perhaps through a read error. This sequence joins TRBV7-7 and TRBJ2-3; possibly TRBD1 for D (5 bases). CDR1 is SSHAT, CDR2 FNYEAQ, per germline (reference sequence). CDR3 length: 14 residues. CDR3 DNA sequence: TGTGCTAGCAGCCCCAGAACAGGACCCGCCCCGCAGTATTTT. Its translation is CASSPRTGPAPQYF.

CDR3 sequence (DNA): TGTGCCAGCAGCGCCGGGACTAGCGGGGTATCAGATACGCAGTATTTT. Protein product: CASSAGTSGVSDTQYF. The rearrangement uses TRBV9 and TRBJ2-3; TRBD2 matches at 13 bases. V trimming: 3 bases; J trimming: 4 bases; junction bases outside the gene matches: 5. This CDR3 spans 16 amino acids. In germline, CDR1 is SGDLS, CDR2 YYNGEE.

This clone was detected only once. This chain links TRBV4-1 with TRBJ1-1; D gene ambiguous. V was shortened by 1 base and J by 3 bases, with 9 bases between the two germline ends. The V gene's germline CDR1 is MGHRA and CDR2 YSYEKL. The CDR3 loop spans 14 amino acids. This chain's CDR3 is CASSQVQDYTEAFF. CDR3 nucleotides: TGCGCCAGCAGCCAAGTTCAGGACTACACTGAAGCTTTCTTT.

The J gene is TRBJ2-2, the V gene TRBV7-8, with 7 bases that match TRBD1. Per germline, CDR1 SGHVS and CDR2 FQNEAQ. CDR3 length: 16 residues. Losses at the gene ends were 1 base for V and 0 bases for J; bases not matched to a gene: 2. CDR3 loop: CASSLGRGPNTGELFF. In DNA, the CDR3 is TGTGCCAGCAGCTTAGGTAGGGGGCCGAACACCGGGGAGCTGTTTTTT.

V and J are TRBV7-9 and TRBJ1-2; D might be TRBD1 (6 bases). CDR1 and CDR2 from the germline V gene are SEHNR and FQNEAQ (reference sequence). The ends were cut back, 5 bases at V and 0 bases at J, with 16 bases in the middle. The CDR3 covers 16 residues. The CDR3 coding sequence is TGTGCCAGCAGCACCCTCTTGGGGGCAACTAACTATGGCTACACCTTC. Its translation is CASSTLLGATNYGYTF. The full variable domain, its missing parts supplied by reference TRBV7-9 and TRBJ1-2, is DTGVSQNPRHKITKRGQNVTFRCDPISEHNRLYWYRQTLGQGPEFLTYFQNEAQLEKSRLLSDRFSAERPKGSFSTLEIQRTEQGDSAMYLCASSTLLGATNYGYTFGSGTRLTVV.

The chain joins TRBV6-5 to TRBJ1-2; 7 nucleotides line up with TRBD1. The J segment lost 8 bases and the V segment lost 2 bases, leaving 8 bases of the junction unmatched. The CDR3 sequence is 14 residues long. The germline gives CDR1 MNHEY, CDR2 SVGAGI. CDR3 nucleotide sequence: TGTGCCAGCAGTTACCGACAGGGTACGGGAGGCTACACCTTC. This encodes CASSYRQGTGGYTF.

A single count supports this clone. The chain recombines TRBV11-2 with TRBJ1-2; 9 bases align to TRBD1. Per the germline V gene, CDR1 is SGHAT and CDR2 is FQNNGV. Trimming removed 1 base from V and 6 bases from J; junction bases left unmatched: 6. The CDR3 sequence is 15 residues long. The CDR3 nucleotides are TGTGCCAGCAGCTTAGGGGACAGGGATTTCAATGGCTACACCTTC. Its translation: CASSLGDRDFNGYTF.

This rearrangement joins TRBV5-1 to TRBJ1-1; D gene uncertain. Germline V CDR1 and CDR2: SGHRS, YFSETQ. Trimming pared 0 bases from V and 5 bases from J, leaving 14 bases between. This CDR3 is 15 amino acids long. DNA of the CDR3: TGCGCCAGCAGCTTGGAGGCTCCCCCGGGGACTGAAGCTTTCTTT. It encodes CASSLEAPPGTEAFF. Together with reference TRBV5-1 and TRBJ1-1, the CDR3 gives the full variable domain: KAGVTQTPRYLIKTRGQQVTLSCSPISGHRSVSWYQQTPGQGLQFLFEYFSETQRNKGNFPGRFSGRQFSNSRSEMNVSTLELGDSALYLCASSLEAPPGTEAFFGQGTRLTVV.

This CDR3 is CASSDSQGFGEKLFF. CDR3 coding DNA: TGTGCCAGCAGCGACTCACAGGGGTTTGGGGAAAAACTGTTTTTT. V is TRBV13 and J is TRBJ1-4; 7 positions match TRBD1. V shed 5 bases, J shed 8 bases, and the junction held 11 bases outside the gene matches. The CDR3 extends over 15 amino acids. The germline V gene encodes CDR1 PRHDT and CDR2 FYEKMQ (reference sequence).